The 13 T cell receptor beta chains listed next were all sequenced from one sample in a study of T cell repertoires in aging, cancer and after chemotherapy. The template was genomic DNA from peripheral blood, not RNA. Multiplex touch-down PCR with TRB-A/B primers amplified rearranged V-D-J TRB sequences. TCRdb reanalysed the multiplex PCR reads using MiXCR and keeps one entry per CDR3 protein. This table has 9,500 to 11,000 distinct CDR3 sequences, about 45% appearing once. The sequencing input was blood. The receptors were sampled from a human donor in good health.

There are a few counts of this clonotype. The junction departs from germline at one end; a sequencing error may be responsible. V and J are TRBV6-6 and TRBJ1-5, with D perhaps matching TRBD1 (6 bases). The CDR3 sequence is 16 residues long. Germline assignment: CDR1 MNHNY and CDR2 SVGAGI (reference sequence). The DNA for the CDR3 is TGTGCCAGCACTTACACAACAGGGTCCAGCAATCAGCCCCAGCATTTT. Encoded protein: CASTYTTGSSNQPQHF.

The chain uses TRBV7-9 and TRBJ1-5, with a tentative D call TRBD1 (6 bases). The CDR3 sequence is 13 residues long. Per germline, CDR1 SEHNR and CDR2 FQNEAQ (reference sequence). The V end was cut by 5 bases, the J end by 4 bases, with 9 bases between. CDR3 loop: CASSIQGNQPQHF. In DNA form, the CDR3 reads TGTGCCAGCAGCATCCAGGGGAATCAGCCCCAGCATTTT.

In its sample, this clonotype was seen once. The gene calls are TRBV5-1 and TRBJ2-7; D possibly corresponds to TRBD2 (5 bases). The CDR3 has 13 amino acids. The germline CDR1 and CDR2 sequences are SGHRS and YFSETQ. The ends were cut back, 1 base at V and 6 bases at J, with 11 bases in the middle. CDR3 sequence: CASSLISAGEQYF. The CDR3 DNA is TGCGCCAGCAGCTTGATTAGCGCCGGCGAGCAGTACTTC.

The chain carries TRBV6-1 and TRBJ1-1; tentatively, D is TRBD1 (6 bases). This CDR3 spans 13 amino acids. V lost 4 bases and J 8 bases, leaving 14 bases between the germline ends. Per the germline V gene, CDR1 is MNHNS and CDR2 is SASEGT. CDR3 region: CASSGPGHGEAFF. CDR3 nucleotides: TGTGCCAGCAGTGGACCGGGACATGGAGAAGCTTTCTTT.

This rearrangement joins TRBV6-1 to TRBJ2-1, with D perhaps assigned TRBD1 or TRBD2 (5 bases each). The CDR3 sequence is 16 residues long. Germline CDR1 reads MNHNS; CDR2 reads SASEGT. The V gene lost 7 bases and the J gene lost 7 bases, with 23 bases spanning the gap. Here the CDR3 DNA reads TGTGCCAGCACTCAGATCGTGGGGGACCCCTGGAATGAGCAGTTCTTC. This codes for CASTQIVGDPWNEQFF.

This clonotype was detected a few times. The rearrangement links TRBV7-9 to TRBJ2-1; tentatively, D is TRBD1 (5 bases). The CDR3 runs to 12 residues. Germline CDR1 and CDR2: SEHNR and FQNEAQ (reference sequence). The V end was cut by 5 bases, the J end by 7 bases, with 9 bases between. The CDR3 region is CASSPGFNEQFF. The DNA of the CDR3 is TGTGCCAGCAGCCCAGGGTTTAATGAGCAGTTCTTC.

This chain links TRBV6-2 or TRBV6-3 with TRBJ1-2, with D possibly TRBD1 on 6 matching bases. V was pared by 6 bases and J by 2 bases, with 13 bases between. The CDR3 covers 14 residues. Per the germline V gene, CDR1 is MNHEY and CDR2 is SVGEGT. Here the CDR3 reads CASRKDSANYGYTF. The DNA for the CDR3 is TGTGCCAGCAGAAAGGACAGCGCAAACTATGGCTACACCTTC.

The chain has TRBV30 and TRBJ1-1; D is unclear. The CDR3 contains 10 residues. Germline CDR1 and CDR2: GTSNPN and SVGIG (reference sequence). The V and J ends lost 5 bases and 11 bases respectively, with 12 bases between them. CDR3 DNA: TGTGCCTGGGGAGGGAGGAGGGCTTTCTTT. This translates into CAWGGRRAFF.

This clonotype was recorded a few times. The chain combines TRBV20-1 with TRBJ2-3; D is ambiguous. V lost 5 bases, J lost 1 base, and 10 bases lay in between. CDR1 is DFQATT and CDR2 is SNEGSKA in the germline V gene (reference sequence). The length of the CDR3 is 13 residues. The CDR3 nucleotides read TGCAGTGCTCCTAGGGTCGGCACAGATACGCAGTATTTT. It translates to CSAPRVGTDTQYF.

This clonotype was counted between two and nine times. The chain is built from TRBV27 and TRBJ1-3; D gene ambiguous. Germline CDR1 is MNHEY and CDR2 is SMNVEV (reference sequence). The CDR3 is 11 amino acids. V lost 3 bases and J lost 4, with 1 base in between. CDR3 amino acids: CASSLGNTIYF. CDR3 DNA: TGTGCCAGCAGTTTGGGAAACACCATATATTTT.

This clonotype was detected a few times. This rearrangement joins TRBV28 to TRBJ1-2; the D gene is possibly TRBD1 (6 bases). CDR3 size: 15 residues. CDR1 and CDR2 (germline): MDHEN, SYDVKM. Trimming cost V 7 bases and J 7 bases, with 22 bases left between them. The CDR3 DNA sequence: TGTGCCAGCAAGGGGGGGGGGACTGTATCGTTTGGCTACACCTTC. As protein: CASKGGGTVSFGYTF.

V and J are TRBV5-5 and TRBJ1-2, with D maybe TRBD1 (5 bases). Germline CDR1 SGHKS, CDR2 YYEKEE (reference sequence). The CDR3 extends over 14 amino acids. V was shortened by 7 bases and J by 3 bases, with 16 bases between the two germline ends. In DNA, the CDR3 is TGTGCCAGCCTTCGGGGGGGATTGGACTATGGCTACACCTTC. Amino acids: CASLRGGLDYGYTF.

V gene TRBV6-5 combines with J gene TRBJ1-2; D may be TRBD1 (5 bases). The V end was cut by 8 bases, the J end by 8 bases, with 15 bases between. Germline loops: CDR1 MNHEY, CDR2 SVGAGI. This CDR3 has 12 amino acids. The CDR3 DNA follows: TGTGCCAGCGCGAAGCGGGGGGGAGGCTACACCTTC. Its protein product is CASAKRGGGYTF.